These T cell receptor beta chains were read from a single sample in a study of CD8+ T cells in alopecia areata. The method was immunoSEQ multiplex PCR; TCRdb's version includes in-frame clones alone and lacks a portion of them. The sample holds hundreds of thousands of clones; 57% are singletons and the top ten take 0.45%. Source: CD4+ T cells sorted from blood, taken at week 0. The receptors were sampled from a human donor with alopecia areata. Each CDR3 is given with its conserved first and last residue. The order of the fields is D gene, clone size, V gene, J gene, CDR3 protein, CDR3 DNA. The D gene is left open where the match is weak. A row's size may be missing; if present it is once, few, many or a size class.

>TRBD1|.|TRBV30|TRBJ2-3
CAWRRDSYTDTQYF
TGTGCCTGGAGGAGGGACAGCTACACAGATACGCAGTATTTT
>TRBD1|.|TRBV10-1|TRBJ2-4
CASSTGDKNIQYF
TGCGCCAGCAGTACAGGGGACAAAAACATTCAGTACTTC
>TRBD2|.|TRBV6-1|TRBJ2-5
CASRRTGRVETQYF
TGTGCCAGCAGGCGGACCGGGAGGGTCGAGACCCAGTACTTC
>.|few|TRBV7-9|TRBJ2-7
CASSLVGTHSYEQYF
TGTGCCAGCAGCTTAGTGGGGACACACTCCTACGAGCAGTACTTC
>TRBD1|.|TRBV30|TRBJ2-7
CAWMKPGQGVSQYF
TGTGCCTGGATGAAGCCGGGACAGGGTGTCTCGCAGTACTTC
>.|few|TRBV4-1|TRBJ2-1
CASSQETGRLGEQFF
TGCGCCAGCAGCCAAGAGACGGGGCGGCTGGGTGAGCAGTTCTTC
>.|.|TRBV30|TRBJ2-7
CALGGWRELSYEQYF
TGTGCCTTAGGGGGCTGGCGGGAGTTATCCTACGAGCAGTACTTC
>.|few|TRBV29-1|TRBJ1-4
CSVLTQSREKLFF
TGCAGCGTCCTGACCCAATCTAGGGAAAAACTGTTTTTT
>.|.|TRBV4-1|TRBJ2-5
CASSQDPLKTQYF
TGCGCCAGCAGCCAAGATCCCCTAAAGACCCAGTACTTC
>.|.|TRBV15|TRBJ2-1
CATSRDGEQFF
TGTGCCACCAGCAGAGATGGTGAGCAGTTCTTC
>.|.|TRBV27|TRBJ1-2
CASSFYAGGVPDGYTF
TGTGCCAGCAGTTTTTACGCTGGCGGGGTCCCAGATGGCTACACCTTC
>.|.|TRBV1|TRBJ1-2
CTSSTRPPTSLCGYTF
TGCACCAGCAGTACCCGGCCACCAACTTCGTTGTGTGGCTACACCTTC
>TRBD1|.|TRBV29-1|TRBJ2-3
CSLRDRGGTDTQYF
TGCAGCCTCCGGGACAGGGGAGGGACAGATACGCAGTATTTT
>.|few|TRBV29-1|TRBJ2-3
CSVAGRSTDTQYF
TGCAGCGTTGCGGGACGGAGCACAGATACGCAGTATTTT
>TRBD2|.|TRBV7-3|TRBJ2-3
CASSSTGLAGDHTDTQYF
TGTGCCAGCAGCTCCACCGGACTAGCGGGGGACCACACAGATACGCAGTATTTT
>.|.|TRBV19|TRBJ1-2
CADRSVYYGYTF
TGTGCCGATAGGAGTGTCTACTATGGCTACACCTTC
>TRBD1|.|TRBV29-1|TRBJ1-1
CSVTDRGATEAFF
TGCAGCGTTACAGACAGGGGAGCCACTGAAGCTTTCTTT
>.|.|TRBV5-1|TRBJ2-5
CASSFGSEETQYF
TGCGCCAGCAGCTTTGGGAGCGAAGAGACCCAGTACTTC
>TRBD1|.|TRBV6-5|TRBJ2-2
CASSADRGAGELFF
TGTGCCAGCAGTGCCGACAGGGGCGCCGGGGAGCTGTTTTTT
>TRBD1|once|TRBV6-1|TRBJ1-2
CASRTGTGYGYTF
TGTGCCAGCCGAACCGGGACAGGCTATGGCTACACCTTC
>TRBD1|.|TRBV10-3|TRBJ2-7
CAIRETGDDEQYF
TGTGCCATCAGAGAGACAGGGGACGACGAGCAGTACTTC
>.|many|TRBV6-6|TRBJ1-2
CASGTPGPYGYTF
TGTGCCAGCGGCACCCCGGGCCCCTATGGCTACACCTTC
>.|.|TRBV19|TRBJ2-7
CASSIKAENSYEQYF
TGTGCCAGTAGTATAAAGGCGGAGAACTCCTACGAGCAGTACTTC
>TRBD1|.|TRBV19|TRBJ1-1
CASSLETGMNTEAFF
TGTGCCAGTAGTCTCGAGACAGGGATGAACACTGAAGCTTTCTTT
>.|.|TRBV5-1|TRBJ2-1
CASSLAAGAYDEQFF
TGCGCCAGCAGCTTGGCGGCAGGTGCCTACGATGAGCAGTTCTTC
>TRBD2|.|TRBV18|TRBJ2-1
CASSQQPGLAGRNEQFF
TGTGCCAGCTCCCAACAACCGGGACTAGCGGGGAGGAATGAGCAGTTCTTC
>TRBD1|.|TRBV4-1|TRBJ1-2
CASSHDRDRGYNGYTF
TGCGCCAGCAGTCATGACCGGGACAGGGGGTATAATGGCTACACCTTC
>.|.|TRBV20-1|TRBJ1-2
CGRRGGNGYTF
TGCGGGCGTCGTGGGGGGAATGGCTACACCTTC
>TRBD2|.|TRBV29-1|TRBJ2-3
CSVAWGGSTDTQYF
TGCAGCGTTGCCTGGGGGGGGAGCACAGATACGCAGTATTTT
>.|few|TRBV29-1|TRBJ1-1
CSVGGDTEAFF
TGCAGCGTTGGAGGGGACACTGAAGCTTTCTTT
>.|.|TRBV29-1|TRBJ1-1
CSVGGLFNTEAFF
TGCAGCGTTGGGGGACTTTTTAACACTGAAGCTTTCTTT